One sample yielded the 11 T cell receptor beta chains listed below, sequenced in a study of human T cells and chemical hapten exposure. In TCRdb, the RACE reads were re-called with MiXCR into one record per CDR3 protein. The profile shows fewer than 350,000 distinct CDR3 sequences, 7.5% to 8% of them singletons. The time point: pre-sensitization, week 0. As for treatment: therapeutic diphenylcyclopropenone sensitization with weekly scalp DPC. The sample here was whole blood, taken in connection with sensitization to the hapten diphenylcyclopropenone (DPC). These receptors were obtained from a man younger than 35 with alopecia areata. Some clones in this sample may be carry-over from other donors' samples.

V is TRBV7-2 and J is TRBJ1-1; D uncertain. From germline, CDR1 is SGHTA and CDR2 FQGNSA. The length of the CDR3 is 12 residues. V gave up 3 bases and J gave up 6 bases, with 8 bases separating them. The CDR3 reads CASSFNRPEAFF. CDR3 DNA: TGTGCCAGCAGCTTCAATAGGCCTGAAGCTTTCTTT.

This clonotype was counted many times. V and J are TRBV4-1 and TRBJ1-2, with 9 nucleotides matching TRBD1. The CDR3 is 14 residues long. The J segment lost 4 bases and the V segment lost 3 bases, leaving 3 bases of the junction unmatched. In germline, CDR1 is MGHRA, CDR2 YSYEKL. The CDR3 spells CASSQGDRVYGYTF. The CDR3 nucleotides are TGCGCCAGCAGCCAGGGGGACAGGGTCTATGGCTACACCTTC.

The chain links TRBV12-3 or TRBV12-4 to TRBJ2-1, with D hard to call. CDR3 length: 12 residues. V lost 6 bases to trimming and J lost 3 bases, with 6 bases between them. Here the CDR3 reads CASSRSYNEQFF. The CDR3 DNA reads TGTGCCAGCAGCAGGAGCTACAATGAGCAGTTCTTC.

This clonotype was counted ten times or more. The chain is built from TRBV29-1 and TRBJ1-1; D unresolved. CDR3 size: 11 residues. Germline V gene data show CDR1 as SQVTM and CDR2 as ANQGSEA. Trimming took 3 bases from V and 1 from J, leaving 3 bases between them. The CDR3 region has the DNA TGCAGCGTTGATTGGAACACTGAAGCTTTCTTT. It yields the protein CSVDWNTEAFF.

The V gene is TRBV4-1, the J gene TRBJ2-5; D unresolved. The V end lost 1 base, the J end lost 4 bases, and 10 bases lay between the germline ends. Germline CDR1 is MGHRA and CDR2 is YSYEKL. There are 14 residues in the CDR3. This CDR3 reads CASSQGSLGETQYF. The CDR3 DNA follows: TGCGCCAGCAGCCAAGGGAGTCTGGGAGAGACCCAGTACTTC.

This clonotype was observed a handful of times. The V and J genes are TRBV5-5 and TRBJ1-1, with D unresolved. Deletions cut 2 bases from V and 0 bases from J, with 17 bases between. Germline CDR1 and CDR2: SGHKS and YYEKEE (reference sequence). The CDR3 extends over 17 amino acids. The CDR3: CASSFLNRIPMNTEAFF. CDR3 bases: TGTGCCAGCAGCTTCCTCAACCGAATCCCCATGAACACTGAAGCTTTCTTT.

This clonotype has ten or more counts. The rearrangement uses TRBV5-5 and TRBJ1-2; TRBD1 matches 7 bases. Germline trimming cut 4 bases from V and 4 bases from J; bases unmatched to any gene: 10. Germline CDR1 reads SGHKS; CDR2 reads YYEKEE (reference sequence). The CDR3 consists of 15 residues. The CDR3 sequence: CASSRDSSVGYGYTF. For the CDR3, the DNA is TGTGCCAGCAGCAGGGACAGTTCGGTAGGCTATGGCTACACCTTC.

This clonotype occurred a few times. This rearrangement joins TRBV4-3 to TRBJ2-6; D is unresolved. The CDR3 consists of 16 residues. Germline values: CDR1 LGHNA, CDR2 YSLEER. V was cut by 0 bases and J by 0 bases, with 6 bases left in between. Here the CDR3 reads CASSQDGYSGANVLTF. The DNA for the CDR3 is TGCGCCAGCAGCCAAGACGGTTACTCTGGGGCCAACGTCCTGACTTTC.

V is TRBV12-3 or TRBV12-4 and J is TRBJ1-5; D remains ambiguous. V was cut by 6 bases and J by 5 bases, with 11 bases left in between. The CDR3 sequence is 13 residues long. CDR3 amino acids: CASSGNPYQPQHF. CDR3 DNA: TGTGCCAGCAGCGGAAACCCCTATCAGCCCCAGCATTTT.

This clonotype has a handful of counts. This chain links TRBV20-1 with TRBJ2-3; 7 bases are shared with TRBD1. The ends lost 6 bases at V and 0 bases at J; junction bases unmatched: 6. The CDR3 loop spans 14 amino acids. The germline gives CDR1 DFQATT, CDR2 SNEGSKA (reference sequence). The CDR3 DNA reads TGCAGTGCCACGGACAGGTCTAGCACAGATACGCAGTATTTT. It specifies CSATDRSSTDTQYF.

This clonotype has just a few counts. The V call is TRBV28, the J call TRBJ1-2; D ambiguous. The germline CDR1 and CDR2 sequences are MDHEN and SYDVKM. V was trimmed by 2 bases and J by 3 bases, leaving 10 bases between them. The CDR3 runs 14 residues. DNA for the CDR3: TGTGCCAGCAGTTTACGGGTCATTTACTATGGCTACACCTTC. Encoded protein: CASSLRVIYYGYTF.